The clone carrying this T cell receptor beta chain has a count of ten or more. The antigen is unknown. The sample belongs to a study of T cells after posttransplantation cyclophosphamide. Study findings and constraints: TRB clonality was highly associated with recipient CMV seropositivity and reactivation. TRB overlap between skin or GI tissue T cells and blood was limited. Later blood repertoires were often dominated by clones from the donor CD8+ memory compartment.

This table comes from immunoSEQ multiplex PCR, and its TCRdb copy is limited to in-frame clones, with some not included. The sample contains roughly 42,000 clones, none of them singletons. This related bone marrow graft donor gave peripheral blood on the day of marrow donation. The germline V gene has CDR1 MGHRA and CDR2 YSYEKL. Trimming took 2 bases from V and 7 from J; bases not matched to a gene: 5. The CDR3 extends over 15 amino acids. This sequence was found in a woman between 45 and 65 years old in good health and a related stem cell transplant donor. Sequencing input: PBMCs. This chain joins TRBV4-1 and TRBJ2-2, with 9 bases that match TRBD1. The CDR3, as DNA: TGCGCCAGCAGCCAACGACAGGGGGATGGCGGGGAGCTGTTTTTT. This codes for CASSQRQGDGGELFF.